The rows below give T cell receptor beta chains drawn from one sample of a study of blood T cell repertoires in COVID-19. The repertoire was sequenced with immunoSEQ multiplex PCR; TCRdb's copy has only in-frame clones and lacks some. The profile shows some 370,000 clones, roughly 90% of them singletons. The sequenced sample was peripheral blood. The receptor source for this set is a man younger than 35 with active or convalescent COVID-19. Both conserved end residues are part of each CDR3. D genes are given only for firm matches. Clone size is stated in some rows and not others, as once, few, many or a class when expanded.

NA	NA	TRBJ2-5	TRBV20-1	TGCAGTGCTAGTCTCGGGAGCTCCATGGGGGCCCAGTACTTC	CSASLGSSMGAQYF
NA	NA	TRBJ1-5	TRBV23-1	TGCGCCAGCAGTCAATCCTCCAGTCATAGCAATCAGCCCCAGCATTTT	CASSQSSSHSNQPQHF
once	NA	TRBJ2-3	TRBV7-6	TGTGCCAGCAGCTTATTACCCCGGGGCACAGATACGCAGTATTTT	CASSLLPRGTDTQYF
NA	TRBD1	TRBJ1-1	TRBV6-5	TGTGCCAGCAGCCCCGGGACAGGGAGAGAGGCTGAAGCTTTCTTT	CASSPGTGREAEAFF
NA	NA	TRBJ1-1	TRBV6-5	TGTGCCAGCCAGGAACCGGCGGGGCTTACTGAAGCTTTCTTT	CASQEPAGLTEAFF
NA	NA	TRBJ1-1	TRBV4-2	TGTGCCAGCAGCCAACTGAGGGAGGGCACTGAAGCTTTCTTT	CASSQLREGTEAFF
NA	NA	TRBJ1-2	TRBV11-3	TGTGCCAGCACCGTAGTCCCCCTGCCAGGGGACTATGGCTACACCTTC	CASTVVPLPGDYGYTF
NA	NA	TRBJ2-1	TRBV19	TGTGCCAGTAGTAGGGCTGGATTCGTTCCTGAGCAGTTCTTC	CASSRAGFVPEQFF
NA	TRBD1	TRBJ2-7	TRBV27	TGTGCCAGCAGTTTATATTCGGGACAGGGAACCTACGAGCAGTACTTC	CASSLYSGQGTYEQYF
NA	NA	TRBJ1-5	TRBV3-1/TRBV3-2	TGTGCCAGCAGCCAGTTTATTGGCTCCAATCAGCCCCAGCATTTT	CASSQFIGSNQPQHF
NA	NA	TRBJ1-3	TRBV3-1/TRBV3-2	TGTGCCAGCAGCCGCACAGGGTCTGGAAACACCATATATTTT	CASSRTGSGNTIYF
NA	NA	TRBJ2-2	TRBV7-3	TGTGCCAGCAGCTTTGTCTCCACCGGGGAGCTGTTTTTT	CASSFVSTGELFF
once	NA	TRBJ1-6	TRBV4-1	TGCGCCAGCAGCCACCAAAACCTAGTGCCCCTCCACTTT	CASSHQNLVPLHF
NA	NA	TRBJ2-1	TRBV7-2	TGTGCCAGCAGCTTAGGCGGGATGACCAATGAGCAGTTCTTC	CASSLGGMTNEQFF
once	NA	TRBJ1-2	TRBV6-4	TGTGCCAGCAGTGTGGGCCCAGGCTATGGCTACACCTTC	CASSVGPGYGYTF
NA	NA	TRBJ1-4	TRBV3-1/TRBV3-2	TGTGCCAGCACCTCCTTTACAGGGCCCAGTGAAAAACTGTTTTTT	CASTSFTGPSEKLFF
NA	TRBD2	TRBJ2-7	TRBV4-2	TGTGCCAGCAGCCAAACCGGGACTAGCACGTACGAGCAGTACTTC	CASSQTGTSTYEQYF
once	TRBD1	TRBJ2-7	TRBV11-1	TGTGCCAGCAGGAGGACAGGGACGGGCTCCTACGAGCAGTACTTC	CASRRTGTGSYEQYF
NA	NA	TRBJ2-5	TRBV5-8	TGTGCCAGCAGCCAGCAAGAGACCCAGTACTTC	CASSQQETQYF
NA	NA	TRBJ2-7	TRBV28	TGTGCCAGCAGATCCAGGGGCCCACCGACCTACGAGCAGTACTTC	CASRSRGPPTYEQYF
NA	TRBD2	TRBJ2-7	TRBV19	TGTGCCAGTAGTCCCCTCCTAGCGGGGGGGCCCTACGAGCAGTACTTC	CASSPLLAGGPYEQYF
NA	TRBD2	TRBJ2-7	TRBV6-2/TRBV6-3	TGTGCCAGCAGTACACTAGCGCTTACCTACGAGCAGTACTTC	CASSTLALTYEQYF
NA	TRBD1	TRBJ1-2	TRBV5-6	TGTGCCAGCAGCTTACCGGGACAGGGTAGGCGCTACACCTTC	CASSLPGQGRRYTF
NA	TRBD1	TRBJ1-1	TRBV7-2	TGTGCCAGCAGTTTGACAGGGGTCAAAGCGAACACTGAAGCTTTCTTT	CASSLTGVKANTEAFF
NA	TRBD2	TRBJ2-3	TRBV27	TGTGCCAGCAGTCCCGGGGTAGCGGGAGGGTACGCAGATACGCAGTATTTT	CASSPGVAGGYADTQYF
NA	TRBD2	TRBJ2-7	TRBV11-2	TGTGCCAGCAGCTTAGATTATGGTAGCGGGAGTTACGAGCAGTACTTC	CASSLDYGSGSYEQYF
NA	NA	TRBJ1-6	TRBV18	TGTGCCAGCTCACCACGGCGCATTAATCAGGCACCCCTCCACTTT	CASSPRRINQAPLHF
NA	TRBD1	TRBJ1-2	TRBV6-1	TGTGCCAGCAGTGAAGTGGGGACAGCTTTTGTCGGCTACACCTTC	CASSEVGTAFVGYTF
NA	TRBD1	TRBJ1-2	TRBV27	TGTGCCAGCAGCCGGGACAGGGTTGGTGGCTACACCTTC	CASSRDRVGGYTF
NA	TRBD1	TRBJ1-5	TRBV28	TGTGCCAGCACCCGCCGAGGACAGGGCGGGTTTGGGAATCAGCCCCAGCATTTT	CASTRRGQGGFGNQPQHF
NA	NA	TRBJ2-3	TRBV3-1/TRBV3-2	TGTGCCAGCAGCCAAGTTTCCGGTACGCAGTATTTT	CASSQVSGTQYF
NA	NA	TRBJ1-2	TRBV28	TGTGCCAGCAGTCCCCGGAGGGGAAGTGGCTACACCTTC	CASSPRRGSGYTF
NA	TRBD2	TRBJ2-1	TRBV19	TGTGCCAGTAGTATCAGCGGGGGCCATAGCTCCTACAATGAGCAGTTCTTC	CASSISGGHSSYNEQFF
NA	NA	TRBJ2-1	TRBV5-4	TGTGCCAGCAGCGCGGGACTCACCATCTCCTACAATGAGCAGTTCTTC	CASSAGLTISYNEQFF
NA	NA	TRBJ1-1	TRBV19	TGTGCCAGTAGTATAACTGGGGGAGGGACTGAAGCTTTCTTT	CASSITGGGTEAFF
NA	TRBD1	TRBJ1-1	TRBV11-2	TGTGCCAGCAGCTTAGATCTTAAGGGGGCGACTGAAGCTTTCTTT	CASSLDLKGATEAFF
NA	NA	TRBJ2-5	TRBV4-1	TGCGCCAGCAGCCAAGACCGGTTCCAAGAGACCCAGTACTTC	CASSQDRFQETQYF
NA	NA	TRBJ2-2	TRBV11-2	TGTGCCAGCAGCTCCTACGCGGGGGCGGGTACCGGGGAGCTGTTTTTT	CASSSYAGAGTGELFF
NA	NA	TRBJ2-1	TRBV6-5	TGTGCCAGCAGTTACGTCAGCACCGCCCTAGGTGAGCAGTTCTTC	CASSYVSTALGEQFF
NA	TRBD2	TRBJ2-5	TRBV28	TGTGCCAGCAGTCTCGCCCTACTAGCGGGAGGGAAAGAGACCCAGTACTTC	CASSLALLAGGKETQYF
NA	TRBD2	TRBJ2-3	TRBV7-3	TGTGCCAGCAGTTGGGGACTAGCGAACACAGATACGCAGTATTTT	CASSWGLANTDTQYF
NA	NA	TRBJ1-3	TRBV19	TGTGCCAGTAGTATCCATGACCCGGCGGTAGGAAACACCATATATTTT	CASSIHDPAVGNTIYF
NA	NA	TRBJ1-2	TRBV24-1	TGTGCCACCAGTGATCCTAAAACGGACATCGGTGGCTACACCTTC	CATSDPKTDIGGYTF
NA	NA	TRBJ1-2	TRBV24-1	TGTGCCACCAGTGATTCCGGGACACTCTATGGCTACACCTTC	CATSDSGTLYGYTF
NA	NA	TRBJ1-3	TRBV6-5	TGTGCCAGCAGTTACCTTCGGACGGGAACCGGGAACACCATATATTTT	CASSYLRTGTGNTIYF
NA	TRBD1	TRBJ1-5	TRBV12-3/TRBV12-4	TGTGCCAGCAGCGGGACAGCCTATCAGCCCCAGCATTTT	CASSGTAYQPQHF
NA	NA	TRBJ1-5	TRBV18	TGTGCCAGCTCACCAGGAGACAGGAGATATAGCAATCAGCCCCAGCATTTT	CASSPGDRRYSNQPQHF
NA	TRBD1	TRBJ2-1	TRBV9	TGTGCCAGCAGCGACGGGACAGGTCTCTATGAGCAGTTCTTC	CASSDGTGLYEQFF
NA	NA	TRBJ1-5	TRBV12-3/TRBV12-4	TGTGCCAGCAGACGGTATAGCAATCAGCCCCAGCATTTT	CASRRYSNQPQHF
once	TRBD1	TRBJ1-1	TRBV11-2	TGTGCCAGCTCTGGGATAAAGGGGGCGGGCACTGAAGCTTTCTTT	CASSGIKGAGTEAFF
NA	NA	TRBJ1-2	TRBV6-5	TGTGCCAGCAGTTACAACCCGGGCTATGGCTACACCTTC	CASSYNPGYGYTF
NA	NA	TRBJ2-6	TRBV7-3	TGTGCCAGCAGCTTATTATCAGGAACCTCTGGGGCCAACGTCCTGACTTTC	CASSLLSGTSGANVLTF
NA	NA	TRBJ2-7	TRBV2	TGTGCCAGCAGTACAGGGTTTATGGAGGAGCAGTACTTC	CASSTGFMEEQYF
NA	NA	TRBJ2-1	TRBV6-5	TGTGCCAGCAGTCTACAGGCGGGGCTCGGGAATGAGCAGTTCTTC	CASSLQAGLGNEQFF
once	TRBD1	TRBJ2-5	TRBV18	TGTGCCAGCTCACCACCCACAGGGGGCTCAGAGACCCAGTACTTC	CASSPPTGGSETQYF
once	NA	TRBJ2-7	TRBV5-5	TGTGCCAGCAGCTTGGTGGACTCAGTGTCCTACGAGCAGTACTTC	CASSLVDSVSYEQYF
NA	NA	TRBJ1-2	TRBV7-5	TGTGCCAGAAGCACCCCCGCAGGGACAGGGCCTAACTATGGCTACACCTTC	CARSTPAGTGPNYGYTF
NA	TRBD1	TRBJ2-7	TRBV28	TGTGCCAGCAGTGGACAGGGGTTAGACGCTCTCTACGAGCAGTACTTC	CASSGQGLDALYEQYF
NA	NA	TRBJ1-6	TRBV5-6	TGTGCCAGCAGCCCTATGAGGGTTTCACCCCTCCACTTT	CASSPMRVSPLHF